This T cell receptor beta chain was observed in a study of regulatory T cells in long-lasting Graves disease. General study results and limits: Limited samples may have lowered accuracy. Repertoires from persistent disease leaned toward TRBV28, TRBJ1-2 and TRBJ2-5. The study found persistent patients shared more public clonotypes (roughly 2,800) than new patients (about 880).

CDR3 regions were amplified by Arm-PCR using iRepertoire HTBI primers to build TCR beta libraries. TCRdb recomputed calls from the multiplex PCR reads with MiXCR, one row per CDR3 protein. Among 400,000 to 500,000 distinct CDR3 sequences listed, roughly 21% were seen once. In germline, CDR1 is MDHEN, CDR2 SYDVKM. This CDR3 has 16 amino acids. V lost 2 bases and J lost 0, with 11 bases in between. In its sample, this clonotype was seen many times. Its antigen is still unknown. The time point here: persistent/refractory GD, antithyroid drugs over 5 years with positive TRAb. The authors made the TCR library using RNA they extracted from PBMCs. From an endocrinology department in Xi'an, China, came the patients.

The rearrangement joins TRBV28 to TRBJ1-3, with D tentatively TRBD1 (5 bases). The origin of this receptor is a female donor with Graves disease. The source was peripheral blood mononuclear cells (PBMCs), collected when the disease was refractory, from a patient treated with antithyroid drugs. CDR3 sequence reads: CASSLLAGFSGNTIYF. CDR3 bases: TGTGCCAGCAGTTTACTGGCAGGGTTCTCTGGAAACACCATATATTTT.